This T cell receptor beta chain was sequenced for a study of human T cells and chemical hapten exposure. This clonotype was observed a handful of times. TCRdb reprocessed the RACE reads with MiXCR, giving one entry per CDR3 protein. Of 330,000 or so distinct CDR3 sequences detected, roughly 6.3% appear once; the ten largest clones hold roughly 5.4%. V was shortened by 2 bases and J by 2 bases, with 9 bases between the two germline ends. The length of the CDR3 is 14 residues. Germline values: CDR1 SGHTA, CDR2 FQGNSA. Time point: patch test 2, 6 weeks after DPC sensitization. The treatment denotes: therapeutic diphenylcyclopropenone sensitization with weekly scalp DPC.

The chain employs TRBV7-2 and TRBJ1-1, with D unclear. This sequence originates from a woman aged 18-29 years with alopecia areata. Some clones in this sample may be carry-over from other donors' samples. The material was whole blood, obtained in connection with sensitization to the hapten diphenylcyclopropenone (DPC). The CDR3 loop is CASSLRPTNTEAFF. CDR3 nucleotides: TGTGCCAGCAGCTTAAGGCCTACAAACACTGAAGCTTTCTTT.